A single sample gave rise to the 11 T cell receptor beta chains below, sequenced in a study of tumour-infiltrating T cells in Burkitt lymphoma. Produced via immunoSEQ multiplex PCR; TCRdb's table is partial and in-frame only. The table shows about 3,900 clones, with 14% occurring only once. Source material: tumor tissue. All receptors derive from a human donor with Burkitt lymphoma.

This chain links TRBV18 with TRBJ2-5; 7 bases agree with TRBD1. Near its end, the DNA agrees better with TRBJ2-7, so the J call may be wrong. Germline V lookup: CDR1 KGHSH, CDR2 LQKENI. The CDR3 has 14 amino acids. This CDR3 reads CASSPPDRYYEQYF. The CDR3 DNA is TGTGCCAGCTCACCACCGGACAGGTACTACGAGCAGTACTTC.

This clone has a handful of counts. The chain employs TRBV28 and TRBJ1-5; no definite D call. CDR1 is MDHEN and CDR2 is SYDVKM in the germline V gene. This CDR3 is built from 13 residues. The V gene lost 8 bases and the J gene lost 2 bases, with 10 bases spanning the gap. CDR3 loop: CASGVWGNQPQHF. DNA of the CDR3: TGTGCCAGCGGTGTGTGGGGCAATCAGCCCCAGCATTTT.

The genes are TRBV19 and TRBJ2-4; perhaps TRBD2 as D (6 bases). In germline, CDR1 is LNHDA, CDR2 SQIVND (reference sequence). This CDR3 region has 15 residues. With 2 bases removed from V and 1 base from J, the gap between germline ends came to 9 bases. Here the CDR3 reads CASSIRREAKNIQYF. The CDR3 DNA sequence: TGTGCCAGTAGTATAAGACGGGAGGCCAAAAACATTCAGTACTTC.

DNA of the CDR3: TGCGCCAGCAGCCAGACAGAGTTGGAGACCCAGTACTTC. It translates to CASSQTELETQYF. V usage is TRBV5-1 and J usage is TRBJ2-5, with D perhaps matching TRBD1 (5 bases). V shed 4 bases and J shed 5 bases, with 12 bases lying between them. CDR3 length equals 13 residues. CDR1 is SGHRS and CDR2 is YFSETQ in the germline V gene.

This clone came up a few times. In nucleotides, the CDR3 is TGCGCCAGCAGTGAGTCCCTGGCCGGCGCCTACAATGAGCAGTTCTTC. Translating it yields CASSESLAGAYNEQFF. This rearrangement joins TRBV10-1 to TRBJ2-1; D remains ambiguous. Germline V gene data show CDR1 as WNHNN and CDR2 as SYGVQD (reference sequence). The CDR3 has 16 amino acids. Trimming removed 0 bases at V and 2 bases at J, with 11 bases between.

V gene TRBV14 combines with J gene TRBJ1-2; D remains unclear. The CDR3 runs to 15 residues. V lost 1 base, J lost 4 bases, and 13 bases lay in between. Germline V gene lookup returns CDR1 SGHDN and CDR2 FVKESK. CDR3 loop: CASSQGIGRSYGYTF. DNA for the CDR3: TGTGCCAGCAGCCAAGGGATCGGACGATCCTATGGCTACACCTTC. The entire variable domain, with the rest obtained from reference TRBV14 and TRBJ1-2, is as follows: EAGVTQFPSHSVIEKGQTVTLRCDPISGHDNLYWYRRVMGKEIKFLLHFVKESKQDESGMPNNRFLAERTGGTYSTLKVQPAELEDSGVYFCASSQGIGRSYGYTFGSGTRLTVV.

With regard to this clone: Distinct nucleotide sequences in the sample also encode this CDR3. The chain combines TRBV27 with TRBJ1-1; no clear D gene. Germline values: CDR1 MNHEY, CDR2 SMNVEV (reference sequence). V was clipped by 0 bases and J by 3 bases, with 5 bases between them. There are 13 residues in the CDR3. The CDR3 here is CASSLSADTEAFF. The CDR3 nucleotides are TGTGCCAGCAGTTTATCGGCGGACACTGAAGCTTTCTTT.

This clone has a handful of counts. Relative to the germline gene, one junction end is altered; a read error may explain this. J is TRBJ2-1 and V is TRBV7-9; possible D gene TRBD2, 6 bases. The CDR3 covers 13 residues. The germline V gene encodes CDR1 SEHNR and CDR2 FQNEAQ (reference sequence). In DNA form, the CDR3 reads TGTGCCAGCAGCTTAGGAGGCGCGGGACTTCAGATCTTC. This codes for CASSLGGAGLQIF.

The genes are TRBV5-1 and TRBJ2-7; D is unresolved. The germline V gene has CDR1 SGHRS and CDR2 YFSETQ. The CDR3 length is 14 residues. The germline V and J ends were trimmed by 0 bases and 2 bases, with 9 bases remaining between them. The CDR3: CASSLEQHTYEQYF. Here the CDR3 DNA reads TGCGCCAGCAGCTTGGAACAGCACACCTACGAGCAGTACTTC.

The rearrangement links TRBV30 to TRBJ2-1; D call uncertain. V lost 0 bases, J lost 8 bases, and 8 bases lay in between. The germline CDR1 and CDR2 sequences are GTSNPN and SVGIG (reference sequence). The CDR3 is made up of 12 amino acids. CDR3 region: CAWSVEAYEQFF. As DNA, the CDR3 is TGTGCCTGGAGTGTCGAAGCATATGAGCAGTTCTTC.

The chain links TRBV2 to TRBJ2-5; D gene uncertain. V was clipped by 1 base and J by 1 base, with 10 bases between them. Germline V gene data show CDR1 as SNHLY and CDR2 as FYNNEI. There are 15 residues in the CDR3. CDR3 nucleotide sequence: TGTGCCAGCAGTGAAGATGGTCGATTCCAAGAGACCCAGTACTTC. Translation: CASSEDGRFQETQYF.